This record concerns one T cell receptor beta chain sequence. The target of this receptor is not known. No base quality values were provided; no much bigger clone lies one nucleotide off. Receptors were amplified or captured by the immunoSEQ multiplex PCR assay. For the multiplex PCR, a mixture combining 60 forward primers for TCR Vbeta segments and 13 reverse primers for TCR Jbeta segments was used. A multiplex PCR assay on genomic DNA amplified the CDR3 region of rearranged TCR beta genes. On the Illumina HiSeq System, the amplified TCR beta libraries were sequenced as 87-base-pair reads. For the original study's pipeline: A later analysis counted about 80 million unique TCR beta chains across the 550 to 750 repertoires, and around 9.9 million of these chains were shared by at least two donors. To remove PCR and sequencing errors, raw reads were error-corrected and collapsed into unique sequences using a nearest-neighbor algorithm that merged closely related sequences. V, D and J gene segments were assigned by aligning CDR3 sequences to IMGT reference sequences. For a sequence to be retained, a match of at least six nucleotides was required to both a V gene segment and a J gene segment. A rearrangement was called productive if the CDR3 had no stop codons and remained in frame with V and J, and every other rearrangement was called non-productive. CDR3 was defined according to IMGT convention as the region running from the second conserved V-encoded cysteine to the conserved J-encoded phenylalanine. The earlier analysis of about 640 of the donors excluded any sequence lacking an unambiguous match to a single V gene segment. An earlier analysis of 587 of the donors classified V segments as functional when productive rearrangements were above 56.7% and as segregating when the standard deviation between donors was above 5%. A statistical classification framework was built for diagnosing cytomegalovirus status from the catalog of TCR beta chain sequences. V and J gene assignment, in a later analysis, came from comparing TCR nucleotide sequences with IMGT/GENE-DB human TR gene sequences. The TCRdist pipeline was used in a later analysis to assign CDR3 sequences and most-parsimonious VDJ recombination scenarios. In a later analysis, each TCR beta chain was defined by its CDR3 amino acid sequence together with its V-gene family, and reads without a unique V-gene family were excluded. In a later analysis, 500 to 650 highly shared, low-generation-probability nucleotide sequences were removed to address suspected cross-contamination and a sequencing artifact. For each public chain, a later analysis derived a clonal expansion index from normalized ranks of inferred template counts within each repertoire. In a later analysis, generation probabilities were computed using a VDJ recombination model fitted to out-of-frame rearrangements, and the results were checked against IGoR. Hypergeometric tests were used in a later analysis to score TCR-TCR, TCR-HLA and TCR-CMV co-occurrence, with a repertoire-size bias correction applied to the TCR pairs. False discovery rates were estimated in a later analysis by permuting HLA or CMV assignments 20 times. A later analysis grouped co-occurring TCRs with DBSCAN, adding TCRdist sequence similarity when clustering within HLA-allele-positive subsets. Co-occurrence clustering excluded repertoires with fewer than 30,000 or more than 120,000 public chains, plus five with anomalous nucleotide sharing. TCRdb mirrors the immuneACCESS table, restricted to in-frame sequences. Some clones are absent from its copies; in checked studies, under half trace to an unresolved V gene, and the reason for the others is unknown. V and J calls plus clone size are reproduced from that table; the DNA served to infer D and trimming. This sample has 150,000 to 200,000 clones in its table, and more than 65% of those were observed once. Over 8% of the sample goes to the ten largest clones.

These data belong to a study of cytomegalovirus exposure and HLA in healthy donors (dated by TCRdb to the late 2010s). Regarding the study in general: An earlier analysis of several hundred of the donors reported 276 Gb of sequence data and some 120 million unique TCR beta sequences from approximately 180 million T cells. Approximately 310 gigabases of sequencing data and 70 million to 85 million unique TCR sequences were included in an early release covering around 650 HLA-typed donors. Of the roughly 400 genotyped donors, over 70% fell in the genetic ancestry cluster associated with self-reported Caucasian donors. The aim of the study was to test whether cataloging public T cell receptors could identify signatures of past pathogen exposure. The T cell repertoires of 670 or so subjects were profiled by immunosequencing and related to cytomegalovirus serostatus. A separate validation cohort of about 110 different subjects was used in addition to the roughly 620-subject first cohort. To predict cytomegalovirus infection status, the study combined high-throughput TCR immunosequencing, statistical association of individual TCRs with disease status, and machine learning. In a later analysis, previously published TCR beta repertoires from hundreds of donors were re-analyzed and high-resolution HLA genotyping was added so that TCR occurrence patterns could be studied. In the later analysis, no new phenotypic data were used to find candidate immune exposures; instead, reliance was placed on TCR beta sequences and their occurrence across donors. In an earlier analysis of over 550 of the donors, high-throughput TCR beta sequencing was used to judge whether each TCR beta V gene segment behaved as functional or pseudogenic. Donor age, sex, ethnicity and CMV serostatus were collected together with the repertoire data. Genome-wide SNP genotypes for about 65% of the 666 donors were used in a later genetic analysis, which treated that subset as a discovery cohort. All discovery cohort repertoires had been generated using a single sequencing platform. Both class I and class II loci were covered by HLA typing, at four-digit resolution. Typing coverage varied by locus: about 629-640 donors for A, B, C, DRB1 and DQB1; roughly 520 for DQA1; over 600 for DPA1; around 450 for DPB1. Roughly five DR-DQ haplotypes were treated as single units for association and clustering because of strong linkage in the cohort. Among about 370 genotyped donors of the cohort, an average of roughly 230,000 unique TCR beta nucleotide sequences was sequenced per donor, of which about 20% were non-productive. What the authors observed across the whole study: In an earlier analysis of 450 to 750 of the donors, most TCR beta V segments appeared in productive rearrangements about 90% or about 30% of the time, broadly matching IMGT annotations. The sequencing pipeline was judged likely to have produced a cluster of highly shared sequence variants as a technical artifact. According to the authors, the approach could potentially be generalized to other disease states and immunological phenotypes. At a false discovery rate of 0.05, a later analysis linked 16,000 or so TCR beta sequences to specific HLA alleles. A later analysis found that TCR association rates varied across HLA loci, with DRB1 alleles showing the most associated TCRs and HLA-C alleles the fewest. In a later genetic analysis, fewer N-insertions in productive TCRs were reported among donors in an Asian-associated ancestry cluster than the approximately 710-donor mean. A few of the identified cytomegalovirus-associated TCR beta chains were confirmed in vitro to be specific for cytomegalovirus antigens. In this cohort, only TCR beta chains were sequenced, and detectable features were limited by the absence of alpha or paired-chain data. Linkage disequilibrium might explain the correlated functional status among segregating V segments, but an unknown experimental factor could not be excluded. Most TCR sequences were seen in very few donors, while some public TCRs were found in many individuals. When HLA alleles, especially DR and DQ, strongly co-occurred, TCR associations were difficult to assign to individual alleles. HLA typing was unavailable for some donors at each locus, so association tests used only the typed subset. The classifier was reported to diagnose cytomegalovirus status with high specificity and sensitivity in both the original cohort and the validation cohort. A later analysis found that HLA-associated TCR beta chains were more clonally expanded and had lower generation probabilities than equally common non-associated chains. Because counts were too low, seventeen rarely observed V segments, including chromosome 9 orphons, were excluded from the earlier analysis of fewer than 650 of the donors. The study listed approximately 150 TCR beta chains as associated with cytomegalovirus. In a later analysis, several top co-occurrence clusters were reported to appear linked to parvovirus B19, influenza, CMV and Epstein-Barr virus. Most CMV-associated TCR beta chains appeared to be HLA-restricted in a later analysis, and the HLA associations seemed to be driven largely by CMV exposure. Roughly uniform sequencing depth across donors was assumed in presence/absence analyses, although this assumption may not hold. For the cohort, immune exposure information was limited to CMV serostatus. In a later genetic analysis, a missense DCLRE1C variant was associated with V-gene and J-gene trimming of TCR beta chains, and the association was replicated in an independent cohort. A further reported finding was that TCR beta sequences accurately predicted the HLA-A and HLA-B alleles for most subjects in the first cohort. Because the 87-base-pair reads could not distinguish some IMGT-functional V segments, including TRBV6-2 and TRBV6-3, those segments were excluded.

At the junction V is shortened by 3 bases and J by 0 bases, with 7 bases in between. The germline V gene sets CDR1 to MNHNS and CDR2 to SASEGT. The CDR3 measures 14 amino acids from cysteine to phenylalanine. The DNA shown is the 42-base CDR3, in frame from base 1. The cohort was made up of around 720 healthy bone marrow donors. Cohort members were all nominally healthy when sampled, although unrecorded immune exposures were likely present. The donor was CMV seropositive and belonged to the group of 270 or so seropositive cohort members. Each donor provided a peripheral blood sample, and peripheral blood mononuclear cells were used for TCR beta sequencing. Genomic DNA was extracted from the blood cell samples with the Qiagen DNeasy Blood Extraction Kit.

The specimen was PBMCs. This TCR was recovered from a man in his late teens or twenties in good health and CMV-seropositive. The V and J segments used are TRBV6-1 and TRBJ2-3; possibly the D gene is TRBD2, per 6 matching bases. The CDR3 protein: CASSDGGSTDTQYF. The DNA sequence is as follows: TGTGCCAGCAGTGACGGGGGTAGCACAGATACGCAGTATTTT.